These 27 T cell receptor beta chains were sequenced from one sample in a study of CD8 T cells in Susac syndrome. When the RNA was reverse transcribed, random hexamers were used with an input of 0.5 to 1 ug. One entry per CDR3 protein, called by TCRdb with MiXCR from the immunoSEQ multiplex PCR reads. The sample has about 210,000 distinct CDR3 sequences, about 94% seen once. Sequencing was carried out using CD4+ T cells from PBMCs. The receptors shown here come from a human donor with Susac syndrome.

CDR3 DNA: TGCAGCGTATCGAACTCCTCTAGCAATCAGCCCCAGCATTTT. The encoded protein is CSVSNSSSNQPQHF. The chain combines TRBV29-1 with TRBJ1-5, with D uncertain. The germline V and J ends were trimmed by 6 bases and 0 bases, with 12 bases remaining between them. The CDR3 is 14 residues long. The germline gives CDR1 SQVTM, CDR2 ANQGSEA.

This chain connects TRBV20-1 to TRBJ2-3; D perhaps matches TRBD1 (5 bases). The CDR3 runs to 15 residues. Trimming took 6 bases from V and 2 from J, leaving 18 bases between them. Per germline, CDR1 DFQATT and CDR2 SNEGSKA (reference sequence). Here the CDR3 reads CSARTWGASTDTQYF. In nucleotides, the CDR3 is TGCAGTGCCAGGACGTGGGGCGCCTCCACAGATACGCAGTATTTT.

The gene calls are TRBV5-1 and TRBJ1-4; tentative D call: TRBD1 (6 bases). Germline CDR1 reads SGHRS; CDR2 reads YFSETQ. V lost 3 bases and J lost 0, with 9 bases in between. This CDR3 is 15 amino acids long. The DNA of the CDR3 is TGCGCCAGCAGCTCGGACAGTGCAACTAATGAAAAACTGTTTTTT. It is translated as CASSSDSATNEKLFF.

This rearrangement joins TRBV30 to TRBJ1-1; D is undetermined. The length of the CDR3 is 12 residues. From germline, CDR1 is GTSNPN and CDR2 SVGIG (reference sequence). The V end was cut by 1 base, the J end by 6 bases, with 9 bases between. In DNA, the CDR3 is TGTGCCTGGAGTGGGGGTAAGGCTGAAGCTTTCTTT. Translated: CAWSGGKAEAFF.

The CDR3 spells CASSYSGASYEQYF. The CDR3 nucleotides read TGTGCCAGCAGTTACTCGGGGGCCTCCTACGAGCAGTACTTC. The chain has TRBV6-2 or TRBV6-3 and TRBJ2-7, with D perhaps TRBD1 (6 bases). Germline lookup yields CDR1 MNHEY and CDR2 SVGEGT. Trimming left V 0 bases short and J 0 bases short, with 6 bases between. The CDR3 consists of 14 residues.

The V call is TRBV5-1, the J call TRBJ2-1; 7 nucleotides align to TRBD1. The germline V gene encodes CDR1 SGHRS and CDR2 YFSETQ. CDR3 length: 17 residues. Losses at the gene ends were 3 bases for V and 1 base for J; bases not matched to a gene: 10. The CDR3 DNA reads as TGCGCCAGCAGCTATGAAGGGACAGCTCGATCCTACAATGAGCAGTTCTTC. Translation: CASSYEGTARSYNEQFF.

The V call is TRBV15, the J call TRBJ2-5; TRBD2 matches 8 bases. V shed 8 bases, J shed 1 base, and the junction held 12 bases outside the gene matches. The CDR3 runs 16 residues. Germline V CDR1 and CDR2: LNHNV, YYDKDF (reference sequence). The DNA for the CDR3 is TGTGCCACCTCGATGAGGCGGGGGGCTTCCCAAGAGACCCAGTACTTC. The encoded protein is CATSMRRGASQETQYF.

The rearrangement links TRBV5-4 to TRBJ1-2; possibly TRBD1 for D (5 bases). CDR3 length: 14 amino acids. The V and J ends lost 3 bases and 0 bases respectively, with 9 bases between them. Germline V lookup: CDR1 SGHNT, CDR2 YYREEE (reference sequence). CDR3 loop: CASSSRGANYGYTF. CDR3 sequence (DNA): TGTGCCAGCAGCTCGAGGGGCGCTAACTATGGCTACACCTTC. Full variable domain (rest looked up from reference TRBV5-4 and TRBJ1-2): ETGVTQSPTHLIKTRGQQVTLRCSSQSGHNTVSWYQQALGQGPQFIFQYYREEENGRGNFPPRFSGLQFPNYSSELNVNALELDDSALYLCASSSRGANYGYTFGSGTRLTVV.

The rearrangement links TRBV9 to TRBJ2-3, with unresolved D. Germline CDR1 is SGDLS and CDR2 is YYNGEE. The CDR3 consists of 14 residues. Trimming shortened V by 0 bases and J by 2 bases, and 7 bases separated the two germline ends. The CDR3 protein is CASSVALDTDTQYF. DNA of the CDR3: TGTGCCAGCAGCGTAGCCCTAGACACAGATACGCAGTATTTT. The variable domain in full, with the rest retrieved from reference TRBV9 and TRBJ2-3, is DSGVTQTPKHLITATGQRVTLRCSPRSGDLSVYWYQQSLDQGLQFLIQYYNGEERAKGNILERFSAQQFPDLHSELNLSSLELGDSALYFCASSVALDTDTQYFGPGTRLTVL.

Only one count was recorded for this clonotype. The chain has TRBV28 and TRBJ1-1; no firm D call. The CDR3 covers 13 residues. Germline CDR1 and CDR2: MDHEN and SYDVKM. V gave up 8 bases and J gave up 1 base, with 11 bases separating them. The CDR3 coding sequence is TGTGCCAGCTACGGAGAGGGGAACACTGAAGCTTTCTTT. Amino acids: CASYGEGNTEAFF.

This chain connects TRBV5-1 to TRBJ1-1; 7 nucleotides agree with TRBD1. The V and J ends lost 5 bases and 3 bases, in that order; junction bases with no gene match: 13. This CDR3 comprises 16 residues. Looked up from germline, CDR1 is SGHRS and CDR2 is YFSETQ. The CDR3 DNA reads TGCGCCAGCAGGGACCGGCAGGGGGTTGGGGACACTGAAGCTTTCTTT. This gives the protein CASRDRQGVGDTEAFF. Together with reference TRBV5-1 and TRBJ1-1, the CDR3 gives the full variable domain: KAGVTQTPRYLIKTRGQQVTLSCSPISGHRSVSWYQQTPGQGLQFLFEYFSETQRNKGNFPGRFSGRQFSNSRSEMNVSTLELGDSALYLCASRDRQGVGDTEAFFGQGTRLTVV.

This chain uses TRBV29-1 with TRBJ1-1; 7 bases are shared with TRBD1. Germline-derived CDR1 and CDR2 are SQVTM and ANQGSEA. V lost 7 bases to trimming and J lost 8 bases; unmatched junction nucleotides: 7. This CDR3 region has 11 residues. CDR3 protein: CSARGQSEAFF. The CDR3 nucleotides are TGCAGCGCCCGGGGACAGTCGGAAGCTTTCTTT.

Here the CDR3 DNA reads TGTGCCAGCAGCTTCCTTGAAGCTTTCTTT. Residues: CASSFLEAFF. The V and J genes are TRBV7-2 and TRBJ1-1; D remains unclear. Trimming pared 3 bases from V and 7 bases from J, leaving 3 bases between. Germline values: CDR1 SGHTA, CDR2 FQGNSA. The CDR3 sequence is 10 residues long.

In its sample, this clonotype was seen once. The chain links TRBV29-1 to TRBJ2-5; D is perhaps TRBD1 or TRBD2 (5 bases each). Per germline, CDR1 SQVTM and CDR2 ANQGSEA. The CDR3 totals 12 residues. V gave up 4 bases and J gave up 1 base, with 7 bases separating them. The CDR3 loop is CSVGGGQETQYF. CDR3 bases: TGCAGCGTTGGTGGGGGCCAAGAGACCCAGTACTTC. Full variable domain (remainder filled in from reference TRBV29-1 and TRBJ2-5): SAVISQKPSRDICQRGTSLTIQCQVDSQVTMMFWYRQQPGQSLTLIATANQGSEATYESGFVIDKFPISRPNLTFSTLTVSNMSPEDSSIYLCSVGGGQETQYFGPGTRLLVL.

This clonotype was picked up one time. J is TRBJ1-2 and V is TRBV29-1; a possible D gene is TRBD1 (5 bases). Per the germline V gene, CDR1 is SQVTM and CDR2 is ANQGSEA. Trimming pared 1 base from V and 10 bases from J, leaving 13 bases between. The CDR3 runs 12 residues. The CDR3 DNA reads TGCAGCGTTGAAGGGGGGGGATTGGACTACACCTTC. Protein product: CSVEGGGLDYTF.

V and J are TRBV19 and TRBJ2-7; tentatively, D is TRBD2 (5 bases). The CDR3 is made up of 12 amino acids. Germline lookup yields CDR1 LNHDA and CDR2 SQIVND (reference sequence). The V gene lost 3 bases and the J gene lost 5 bases, with 8 bases spanning the gap. CDR3 DNA: TGTGCCAGTAGTATCCTCGGGGACGAGCAGTACTTC. Translated, it gives CASSILGDEQYF.

The genes are TRBV6-2 or TRBV6-3 and TRBJ2-7; D remains unclear. Germline V gene lookup returns CDR1 MNHEY and CDR2 SVGEGT. Deletions cut 3 bases from V and 0 bases from J, with 12 bases between. The CDR3 is 15 residues long. The CDR3 region has the DNA TGTGCCAGCAGTTATGGAAGGGTGTACTCCTACGAGCAGTACTTC. It translates to CASSYGRVYSYEQYF.

Only one count was recorded for this clonotype. This chain uses TRBV12-3 or TRBV12-4 with TRBJ1-5, with D uncertain. The V gene lost 4 bases and the J gene lost 4 bases, with 5 bases spanning the gap. The CDR3 consists of 12 residues. CDR3 protein: CASSSENQPQHF. CDR3 DNA: TGTGCCAGCAGTTCAGAGAATCAGCCCCAGCATTTT.

The V gene is TRBV19, the J gene TRBJ2-1; weak D call: TRBD1 (5 bases). The ends were cut back, 4 bases at V and 7 bases at J, with 11 bases in the middle. The CDR3 length is 13 residues. Per germline, CDR1 LNHDA and CDR2 SQIVND (reference sequence). Here the CDR3 reads CASSTRKGNEQFF. The CDR3 DNA reads TGTGCCAGTAGTACGCGTAAGGGGAATGAGCAGTTCTTC.

The chain has TRBV30 and TRBJ1-4; tentative D call: TRBD1 (5 bases). The germline V gene encodes CDR1 GTSNPN and CDR2 SVGIG (reference sequence). V lost 3 bases, J lost 8 bases, and 13 bases lay in between. The CDR3 is 13 amino acids. The CDR3 DNA reads as TGTGCCTGGAGCACGGACAATTACGAAAAACTGTTTTTT. Translated: CAWSTDNYEKLFF.

This chain joins TRBV5-1 and TRBJ2-2; D perhaps matches TRBD1 (5 bases). CDR3 length equals 16 residues. Germline V lookup: CDR1 SGHRS, CDR2 YFSETQ. Trimming left V 6 bases short and J 0 bases short, with 15 bases between. CDR3 amino acids: CASTLDSPANTGELFF. The CDR3 DNA is TGCGCCAGCACCCTCGACAGTCCGGCGAACACCGGGGAGCTGTTTTTT.

The rearrangement joins TRBV7-8 to TRBJ1-1; 12 nucleotides line up with TRBD1. Germline CDR1 SGHVS, CDR2 FQNEAQ. Losses at the gene ends were 0 bases for V and 3 bases for J; bases not matched to a gene: 11. The CDR3 is 19 amino acids. The CDR3 nucleotides are TGTGCCAGCAGCTTAGCGGGACAGGGGGCTGGAGTGGGAGACACTGAAGCTTTCTTT. Translation gives CASSLAGQGAGVGDTEAFF.

The chain couples TRBV5-1 to TRBJ2-3; TRBD1 agrees at 7 bases. In germline, CDR1 is SGHRS, CDR2 YFSETQ. This CDR3 is built from 14 residues. Trimming at V came to 0 bases and at J to 4 bases, leaving 2 bases not matched to a gene. The chain's CDR3 is CASSLDRGADTQYF. The DNA for the CDR3 is TGCGCCAGCAGCTTGGACAGGGGAGCAGATACGCAGTATTTT.

This sequence joins TRBV12-3 or TRBV12-4 and TRBJ1-5; D remains ambiguous. There are 12 residues in the CDR3. Trimming took off 3 bases at V and 7 bases at J, with 7 bases between the two ends. CDR3 sequence (DNA): TGTGCCAGCAGTTTTGGGAACCAGCCCCAGCATTTT. Translating it yields CASSFGNQPQHF.

The J gene is TRBJ2-1, the V gene TRBV7-8, with 11 positions matching TRBD1. This CDR3 spans 15 amino acids. The V gene's germline CDR1 is SGHVS and CDR2 FQNEAQ. Trimming removed 5 bases from V and 6 bases from J; junction bases left unmatched: 6. The CDR3 is CASSPGQGGSNEQFF. The CDR3 DNA reads as TGTGCCAGCAGCCCGGGACAGGGGGGTAGCAATGAGCAGTTCTTC.

This clonotype was seen a single time. The chain recombines TRBV7-9 with TRBJ2-5; D not resolved. Trimming shortened V by 4 bases and J by 2 bases, and 8 bases separated the two germline ends. Per germline, CDR1 SEHNR and CDR2 FQNEAQ (reference sequence). The length of the CDR3 is 13 residues. CDR3 amino acids: CASSSSGQETQYF. CDR3 in DNA: TGTGCCAGCAGCTCGTCTGGGCAAGAGACCCAGTACTTC.

The rearrangement joins TRBV20-1 to TRBJ2-7, with 7 bases that match TRBD1. The germline V gene has CDR1 DFQATT and CDR2 SNEGSKA (reference sequence). The CDR3 contains 14 residues. The J segment lost 6 bases and the V segment lost 3 bases, leaving 11 bases of the junction unmatched. The CDR3 loop is CSARIGTGAAEQYF. The CDR3 nucleotides are TGCAGTGCTAGGATCGGTACAGGGGCTGCCGAGCAGTACTTC.